This T cell receptor beta chain appears in the sequencing data of a study of prognosis after radiotherapy for stage I lung cancer. At the level of the study: The study included 15 or so patients with newly diagnosed primary stage I lung tumors and several with oligometastatic NSCLC after surgical resection of the primary tumor.

Each of two time points yielded roughly 6 milliliters of peripheral venous blood. Two-round multiplex PCR amplified TCR beta CDR3 from genomic DNA. The use of primers specific to each TRBV and TRBJ gene characterized first-round PCR. In the second PCR round, amplification relied on universal primers. TCRdb re-derived calls from the multiplex PCR reads in MiXCR, one entry per CDR3 protein. The sample lists around 51,000 distinct CDR3 sequences, about 37% occurring once. Study-wide points: As reported, TRBV and TRBJ gene usage differed between patients who had metastases and those who did not.

Note on this clonotype: Its antigen is still unknown. A single base separates this from a much larger clone, so it may be a read error.

This CDR3 is 14 amino acids long. Germline CDR1 reads DFQATT; CDR2 reads SNEGSKA (reference sequence). The ends were cut back, 6 bases at V and 4 bases at J, with 18 bases in the middle. The material was PBMCs, obtained before or after stereotactic body radiation therapy (not recorded which). The V and J genes are TRBV20-1 and TRBJ2-5, with D perhaps TRBD2 (7 bases). This clonotype was obtained from a donor of 50 years or more with non-small cell lung cancer. The CDR3 DNA is TGCAGTGCCCGATGGGGGGGGGCGGGAGAGACCCAGTACTTC. Protein: CSARWGGAGETQYF.